This T cell receptor (beta chain) derives from a study of cytomegalovirus exposure and HLA in healthy donors. PCR amplification relied on 60 Vbeta primers (plus 13 Jbeta primers). Produced via immunoSEQ multiplex PCR; TCRdb's table is partial and in-frame only. The data show some 180,000 clones, approximately 80% seen once. This clone was counted a few times. Per the germline V gene, CDR1 is MDHEN and CDR2 is SYDVKM. The V gene lost 5 bases and the J gene lost 7 bases, with 8 bases spanning the gap. CDR3 length: 12 amino acids. This chain links TRBV28 with TRBJ2-2; D is ambiguous. The material sequenced was PBMCs. This sequence was found in a girl aged 2-9 years in good health and CMV-seropositive. The CDR3 loop is CASSPRFGELFF. CDR3 bases: TGTGCCAGCAGTCCTAGATTCGGGGAGCTGTTTTTT.